The source of this TCR beta chain is a study of shared clonotypes between healthy human individuals. Findings of the study overall: It was observed that 5% to 6.5% of naive CD4 clonotypes were shared across a few donors.

V dropped 5 bases and J dropped 0 bases, with 14 bases sitting between them. Germline lookup yields CDR1 SGHNT and CDR2 YYREEE (reference sequence). The CDR3 length is 15 residues. As regards this clone: Its specificity is not known.

The table came from immunoSEQ multiplex PCR; TCRdb's copy has only in-frame clones and leaves some out. The sample records about 1.1 million clones, roughly 77% being singletons. The chain links TRBV5-4 to TRBJ1-1; tentatively, D is TRBD1 (6 bases). The material sequenced was memory CD4+ T cells from PBMCs. Subset in this sample: CD45RA-negative fraction. The source is a man between 18 and 35 years old in good health. Some clones in this sample may be carry-over from other donors' samples. Here the CDR3 reads CASRLGGAMNTEAFF. The CDR3 DNA sequence: TGTGCCAGCAGGCTGGGGGGGGCCATGAACACTGAAGCTTTCTTT.